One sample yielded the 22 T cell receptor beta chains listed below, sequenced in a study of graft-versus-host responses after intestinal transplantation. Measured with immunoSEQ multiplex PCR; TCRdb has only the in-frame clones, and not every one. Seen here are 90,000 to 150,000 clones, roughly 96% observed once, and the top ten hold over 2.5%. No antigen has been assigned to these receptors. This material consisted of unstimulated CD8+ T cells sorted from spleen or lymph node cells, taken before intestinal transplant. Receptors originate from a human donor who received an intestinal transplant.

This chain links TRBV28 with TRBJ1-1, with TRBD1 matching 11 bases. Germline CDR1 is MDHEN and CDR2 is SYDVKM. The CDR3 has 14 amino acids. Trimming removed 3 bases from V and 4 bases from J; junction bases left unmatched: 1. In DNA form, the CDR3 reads TGTGCCAGCAGTTTGGGGACAGGGGGCACTGAAGCTTTCTTT. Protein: CASSLGTGGTEAFF.

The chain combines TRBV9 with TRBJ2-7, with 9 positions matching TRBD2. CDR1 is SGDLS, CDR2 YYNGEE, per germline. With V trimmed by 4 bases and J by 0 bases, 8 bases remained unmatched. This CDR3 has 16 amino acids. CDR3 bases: TGTGCCAGCAGCTTCCAGCGGGGGGCTCCCTCCTACGAGCAGTACTTC. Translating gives CASSFQRGAPSYEQYF.

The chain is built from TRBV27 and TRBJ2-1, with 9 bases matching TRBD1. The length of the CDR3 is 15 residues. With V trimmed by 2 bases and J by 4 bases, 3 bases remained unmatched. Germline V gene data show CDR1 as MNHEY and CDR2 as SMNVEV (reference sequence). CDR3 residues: CASSLRDREYNEQFF. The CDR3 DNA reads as TGTGCCAGCAGTTTAAGGGACAGGGAGTACAATGAGCAGTTCTTC.

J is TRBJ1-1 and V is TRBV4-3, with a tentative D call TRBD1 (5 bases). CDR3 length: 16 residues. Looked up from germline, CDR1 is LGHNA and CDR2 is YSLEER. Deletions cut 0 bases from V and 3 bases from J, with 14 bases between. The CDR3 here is CASSQEWGLRDTEAFF. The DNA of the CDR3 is TGCGCCAGCAGCCAAGAGTGGGGCCTCAGGGACACTGAAGCTTTCTTT.

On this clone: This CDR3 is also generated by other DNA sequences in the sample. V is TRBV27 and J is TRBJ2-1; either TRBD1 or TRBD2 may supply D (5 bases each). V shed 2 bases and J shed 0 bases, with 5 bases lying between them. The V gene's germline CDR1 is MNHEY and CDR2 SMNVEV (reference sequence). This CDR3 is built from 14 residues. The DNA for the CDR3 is TGTGCCAGCAGTTTAGGGGGCTCCTACAATGAGCAGTTCTTC. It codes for CASSLGGSYNEQFF.

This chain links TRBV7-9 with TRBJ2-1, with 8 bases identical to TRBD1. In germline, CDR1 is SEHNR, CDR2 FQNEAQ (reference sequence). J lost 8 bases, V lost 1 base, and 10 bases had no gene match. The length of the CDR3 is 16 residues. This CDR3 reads CASSLGRDRLGDEQFF. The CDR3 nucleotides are TGTGCCAGCAGCTTAGGCCGGGACAGGTTGGGCGATGAGCAGTTCTTC.

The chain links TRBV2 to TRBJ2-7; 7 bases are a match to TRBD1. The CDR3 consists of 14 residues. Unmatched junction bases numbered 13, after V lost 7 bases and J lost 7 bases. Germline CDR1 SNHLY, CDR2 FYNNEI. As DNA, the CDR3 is TGTGCCAGCAAGAATTGGGACAGCGTAGGGGAGCAGTACTTC. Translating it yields CASKNWDSVGEQYF. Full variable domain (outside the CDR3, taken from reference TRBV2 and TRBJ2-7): EPEVTQTPSHQVTQMGQEVILRCVPISNHLYFYWYRQILGQKVEFLVSFYNNEISEKSEIFDDQFSVERPDGSNFTLKIRSTKLEDSAMYFCASKNWDSVGEQYFGPGTRLTVT.

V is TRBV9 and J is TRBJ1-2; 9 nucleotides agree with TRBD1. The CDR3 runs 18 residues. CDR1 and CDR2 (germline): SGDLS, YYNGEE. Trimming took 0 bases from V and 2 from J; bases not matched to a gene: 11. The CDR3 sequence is CASSVADRGRSGNYGYTF. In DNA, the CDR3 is TGTGCCAGCAGCGTAGCGGACAGGGGACGAAGTGGGAACTATGGCTACACCTTC.

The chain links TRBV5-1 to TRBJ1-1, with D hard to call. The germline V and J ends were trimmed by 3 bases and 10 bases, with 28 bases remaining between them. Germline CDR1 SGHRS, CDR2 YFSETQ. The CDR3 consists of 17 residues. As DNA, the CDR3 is TGCGCCAGCAGCTCTTGGACGTCGGACCGATCTGCGGATGGAGCTTTCTTT. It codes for CASSSWTSDRSADGAFF.

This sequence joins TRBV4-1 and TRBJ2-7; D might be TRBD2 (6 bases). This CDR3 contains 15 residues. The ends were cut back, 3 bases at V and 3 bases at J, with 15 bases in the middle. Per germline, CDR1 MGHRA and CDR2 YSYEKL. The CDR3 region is CASSQFLRRDYEQYF. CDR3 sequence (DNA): TGCGCCAGCAGCCAGTTCCTTAGGAGGGACTACGAGCAGTACTTC.

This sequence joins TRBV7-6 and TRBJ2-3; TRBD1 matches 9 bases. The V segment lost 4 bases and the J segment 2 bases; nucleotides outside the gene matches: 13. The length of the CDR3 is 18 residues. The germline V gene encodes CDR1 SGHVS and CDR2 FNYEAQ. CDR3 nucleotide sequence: TGTGCCAGCAGCTCGTATCCCACACAGGGGGCCCTCACAGATACGCAGTATTTT. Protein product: CASSSYPTQGALTDTQYF.

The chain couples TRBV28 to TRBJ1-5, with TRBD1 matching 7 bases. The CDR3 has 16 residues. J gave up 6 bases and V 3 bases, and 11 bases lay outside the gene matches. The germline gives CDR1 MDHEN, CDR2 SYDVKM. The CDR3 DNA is TGTGCCAGCAGTTTCTCGCCAGGGGGTGGGAGTCAGCCCCAGCATTTT. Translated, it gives CASSFSPGGGSQPQHF.

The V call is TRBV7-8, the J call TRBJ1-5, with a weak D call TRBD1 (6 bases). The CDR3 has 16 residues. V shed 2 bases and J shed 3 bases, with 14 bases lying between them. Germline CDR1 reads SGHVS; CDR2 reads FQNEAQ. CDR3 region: CASSLWEGDSNQPQHF. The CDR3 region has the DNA TGTGCCAGCAGCTTATGGGAGGGGGACTCCAATCAGCCCCAGCATTTT.

The DNA for the CDR3 is TGCAGCGTTGAAGGTCCCACCGAGGGCACTAGCGGGAGTCTAGGCTCCTACGAGCAGTACTTC. Translated, it gives CSVEGPTEGTSGSLGSYEQYF. The rearrangement links TRBV29-1 to TRBJ2-7; 11 nucleotides align to TRBD2. This CDR3 region has 21 residues. Germline CDR1 SQVTM, CDR2 ANQGSEA. J was trimmed by 0 bases and V by 1 base; bases with no gene match: 20.

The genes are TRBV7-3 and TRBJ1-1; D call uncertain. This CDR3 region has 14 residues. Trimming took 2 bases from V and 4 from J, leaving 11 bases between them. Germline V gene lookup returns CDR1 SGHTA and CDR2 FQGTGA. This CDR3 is CASSLYGVRTEAFF. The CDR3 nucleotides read TGTGCCAGCAGCTTATACGGGGTGCGCACTGAAGCTTTCTTT. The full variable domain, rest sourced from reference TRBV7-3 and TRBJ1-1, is GAGVSQTPSNKVTEKGKYVELRCDPISGHTALYWYRQSLGQGPEFLIYFQGTGAADDSGLPNDRFFAVRPEGSVSTLKIQRTERGDSAVYLCASSLYGVRTEAFFGQGTRLTVV.

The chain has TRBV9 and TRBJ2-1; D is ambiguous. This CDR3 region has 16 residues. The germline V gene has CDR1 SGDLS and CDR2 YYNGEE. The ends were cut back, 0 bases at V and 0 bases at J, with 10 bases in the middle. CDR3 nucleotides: TGTGCCAGCAGCGTAGAGGTTGTAGGCTCCTACAATGAGCAGTTCTTC. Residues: CASSVEVVGSYNEQFF.

CDR3 sequence (DNA): TGTGCCAGTAGTCCTGGACTAGCGGCTAGCACAGATACGCAGTATTTT. It is translated as CASSPGLAASTDTQYF. The chain is built from TRBV19 and TRBJ2-3; TRBD2 aligns across 10 bases. Looked up from germline, CDR1 is LNHDA and CDR2 is SQIVND (reference sequence). CDR3 length: 16 residues. V trimming: 5 bases; J trimming: 0 bases; junction bases outside the gene matches: 5.

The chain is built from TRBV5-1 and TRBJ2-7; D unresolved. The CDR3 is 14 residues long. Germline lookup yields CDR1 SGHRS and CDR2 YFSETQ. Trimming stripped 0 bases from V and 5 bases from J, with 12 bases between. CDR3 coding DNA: TGCGCCAGCAGCTTGGAGTCAGGCCAGGACGAGCAGTACTTC. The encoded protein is CASSLESGQDEQYF.

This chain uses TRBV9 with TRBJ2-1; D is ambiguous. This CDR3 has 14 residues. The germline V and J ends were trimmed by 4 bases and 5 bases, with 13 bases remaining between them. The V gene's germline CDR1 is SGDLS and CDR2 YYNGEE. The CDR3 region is CASSRTFSNNEQFF. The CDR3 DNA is TGTGCCAGCAGCCGCACGTTTAGTAACAATGAGCAGTTCTTC.

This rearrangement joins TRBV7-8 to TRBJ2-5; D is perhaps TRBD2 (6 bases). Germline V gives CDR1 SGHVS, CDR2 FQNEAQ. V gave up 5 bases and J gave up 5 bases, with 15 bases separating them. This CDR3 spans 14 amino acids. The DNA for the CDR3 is TGTGCCAGCAGCCAAGGAGGGAAGGGGGAGACCCAGTACTTC. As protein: CASSQGGKGETQYF.

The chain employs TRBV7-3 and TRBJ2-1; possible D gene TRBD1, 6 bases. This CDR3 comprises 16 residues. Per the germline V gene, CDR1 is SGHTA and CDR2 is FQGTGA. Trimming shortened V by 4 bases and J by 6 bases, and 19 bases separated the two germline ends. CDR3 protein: CASSSRGRERANEQFF. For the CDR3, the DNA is TGTGCCAGCAGCTCCAGGGGTCGGGAACGGGCCAATGAGCAGTTCTTC.

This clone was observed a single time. The CDR3 loop is CASSSATGRQYF. DNA of the CDR3: TGTGCCAGCAGTTCGGCGACAGGAAGGCAGTACTTC. The V and J genes are TRBV28 and TRBJ2-7; a possible D gene is TRBD1 (6 bases). The CDR3 is 12 residues long. Between the trimmed V and J ends, which lost 4 bases and 9 bases, there was a span of 13 bases. Germline V gene data show CDR1 as MDHEN and CDR2 as SYDVKM.